This TCR beta chain was documented in a study of blood T cell repertoires in COVID-19. Study as a whole: T cells, B-cell-depleted T cells, or PBMCs provided the cDNA or gDNA that served as material.

The CDR3 is 13 amino acids. CDR1 and CDR2 (germline): SGHTA, FQGNSA. Trimming took 1 base from V and 7 from J, leaving 11 bases between them. Generated by immunoSEQ multiplex PCR, the TCRdb table keeps only in-frame clones and is missing some. The sample records 350,000 to 450,000 clones, around 90% being singletons. The receptor was derived from a man in his forties with acute or convalescent COVID-19. Sequencing input: peripheral blood. The rearrangement uses TRBV7-2 and TRBJ2-7, with D uncertain. The CDR3 reads CASSLGAAREQYF. DNA for the CDR3: TGTGCCAGCAGCTTAGGAGCAGCGAGGGAGCAGTACTTC.